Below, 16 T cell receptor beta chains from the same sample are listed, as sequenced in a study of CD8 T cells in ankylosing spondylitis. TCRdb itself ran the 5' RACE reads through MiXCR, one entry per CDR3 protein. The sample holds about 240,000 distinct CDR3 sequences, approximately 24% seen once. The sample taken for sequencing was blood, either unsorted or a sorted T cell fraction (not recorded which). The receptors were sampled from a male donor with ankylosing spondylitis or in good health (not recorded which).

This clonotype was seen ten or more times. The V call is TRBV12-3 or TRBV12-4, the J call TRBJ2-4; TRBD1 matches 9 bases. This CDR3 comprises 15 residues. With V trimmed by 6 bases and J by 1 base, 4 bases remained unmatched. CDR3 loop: CASRPQGAAKNIQYF. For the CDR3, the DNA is TGTGCCAGCAGACCACAGGGGGCGGCCAAAAACATTCAGTACTTC.

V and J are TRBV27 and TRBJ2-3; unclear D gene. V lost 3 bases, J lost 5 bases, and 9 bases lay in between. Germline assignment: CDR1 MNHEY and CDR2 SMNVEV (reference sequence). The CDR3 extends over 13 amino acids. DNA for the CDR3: TGTGCCAGCAGTTTTTATCGGGTAGATACGCAGTATTTT. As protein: CASSFYRVDTQYF.

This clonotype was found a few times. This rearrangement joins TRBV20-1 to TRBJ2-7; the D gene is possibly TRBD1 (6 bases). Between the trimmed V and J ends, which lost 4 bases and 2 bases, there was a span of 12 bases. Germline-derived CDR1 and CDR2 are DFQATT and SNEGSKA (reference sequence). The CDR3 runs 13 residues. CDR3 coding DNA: TGCAGTGCTACAGGGGTAGGGGCCTACGAGCAGTACTTC. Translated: CSATGVGAYEQYF.

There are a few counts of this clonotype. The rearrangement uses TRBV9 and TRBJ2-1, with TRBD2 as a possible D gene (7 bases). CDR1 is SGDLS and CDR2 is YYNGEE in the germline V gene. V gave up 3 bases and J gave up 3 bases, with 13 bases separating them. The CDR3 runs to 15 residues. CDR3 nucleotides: TGTGCCAGCAGCGCGGATAGGGGGGGCTACAATGAGCAGTTCTTC. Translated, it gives CASSADRGGYNEQFF.

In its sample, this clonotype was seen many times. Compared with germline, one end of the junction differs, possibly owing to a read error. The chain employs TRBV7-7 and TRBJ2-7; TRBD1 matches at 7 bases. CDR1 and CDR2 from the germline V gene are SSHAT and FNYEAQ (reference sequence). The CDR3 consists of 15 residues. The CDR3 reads CASSLSTGASYEQYF. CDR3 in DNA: TGTGCTAGCAGCTTATCAACAGGGGCGTCCTACGAGCAGTACTTC.

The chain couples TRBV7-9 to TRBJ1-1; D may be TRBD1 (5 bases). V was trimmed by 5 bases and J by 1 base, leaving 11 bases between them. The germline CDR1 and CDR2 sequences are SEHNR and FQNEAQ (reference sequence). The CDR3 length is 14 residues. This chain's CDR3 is CASSPQTANTEAFF. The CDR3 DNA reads TGTGCCAGCAGCCCCCAGACAGCGAACACTGAAGCTTTCTTT.

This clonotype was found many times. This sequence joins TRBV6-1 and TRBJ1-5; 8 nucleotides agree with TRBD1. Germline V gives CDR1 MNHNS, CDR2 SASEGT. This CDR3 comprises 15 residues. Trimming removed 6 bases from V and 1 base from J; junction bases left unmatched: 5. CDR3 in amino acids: CASRSGGGSNQPQHF. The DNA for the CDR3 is TGTGCCAGCAGATCAGGGGGCGGGAGCAATCAGCCCCAGCATTTT.

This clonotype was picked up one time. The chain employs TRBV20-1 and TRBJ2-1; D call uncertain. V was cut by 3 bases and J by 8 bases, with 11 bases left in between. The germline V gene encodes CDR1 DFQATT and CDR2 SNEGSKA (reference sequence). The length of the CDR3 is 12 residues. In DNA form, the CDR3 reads TGCAGTGCTAGGCTGCGCCCTGATGAGCAGTTCTTC. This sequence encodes CSARLRPDEQFF.

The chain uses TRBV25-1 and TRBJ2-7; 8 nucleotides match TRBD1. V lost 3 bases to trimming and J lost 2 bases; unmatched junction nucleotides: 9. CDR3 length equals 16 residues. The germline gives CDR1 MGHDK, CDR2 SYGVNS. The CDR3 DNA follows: TGTGCCAGCAGTGACCAAGACAGGGGATTTCCCTACGAGCAGTACTTC. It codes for CASSDQDRGFPYEQYF.

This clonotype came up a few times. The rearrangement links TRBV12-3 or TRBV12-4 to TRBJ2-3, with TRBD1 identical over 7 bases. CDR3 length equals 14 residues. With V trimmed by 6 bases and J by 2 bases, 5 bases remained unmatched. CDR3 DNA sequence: TGTGCCAGCAGACCCGACAGGGCCACAGATACGCAGTATTTT. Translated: CASRPDRATDTQYF.

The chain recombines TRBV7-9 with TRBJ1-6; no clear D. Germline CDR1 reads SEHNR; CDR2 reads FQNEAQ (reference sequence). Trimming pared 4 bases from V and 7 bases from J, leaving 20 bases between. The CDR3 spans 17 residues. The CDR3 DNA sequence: TGTGCCAGCAGCTACTCCTCACTTGGGTCGCGGAATTCACCCCTCCACTTT. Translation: CASSYSSLGSRNSPLHF.

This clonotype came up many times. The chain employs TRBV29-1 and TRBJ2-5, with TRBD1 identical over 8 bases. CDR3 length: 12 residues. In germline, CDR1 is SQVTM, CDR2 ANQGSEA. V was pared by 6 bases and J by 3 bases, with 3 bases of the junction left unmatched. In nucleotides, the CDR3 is TGCAGCGTCATGACAGGGGAAGAGACCCAGTACTTC. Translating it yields CSVMTGEETQYF.

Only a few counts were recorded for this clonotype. The CDR3: CASSEVFQGKGSNEQFF. The CDR3 nucleotides are TGTGCCAGCAGTGAGGTTTTTCAGGGAAAGGGGAGCAATGAGCAGTTCTTC. The J gene is TRBJ2-1, the V gene TRBV6-4; either TRBD1 or TRBD2 may fit D (5 bases each). The germline V gene has CDR1 MRHNA and CDR2 SNTAGT. Deletions cut 3 bases from V and 6 bases from J, with 21 bases between. CDR3 length: 17 residues.

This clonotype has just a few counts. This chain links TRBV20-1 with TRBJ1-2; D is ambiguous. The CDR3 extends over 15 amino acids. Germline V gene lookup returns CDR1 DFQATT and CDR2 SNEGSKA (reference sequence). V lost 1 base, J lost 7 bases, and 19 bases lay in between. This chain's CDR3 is CSARVVRAGWAGYTF. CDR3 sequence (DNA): TGCAGTGCTAGAGTCGTCAGAGCTGGTTGGGCTGGCTACACCTTC.

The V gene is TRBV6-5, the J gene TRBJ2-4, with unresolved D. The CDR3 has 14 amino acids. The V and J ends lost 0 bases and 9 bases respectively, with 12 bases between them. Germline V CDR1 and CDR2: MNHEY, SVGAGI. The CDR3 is CASSYSTTGGIQYF. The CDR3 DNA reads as TGTGCCAGCAGTTACTCGACCACCGGTGGCATTCAGTACTTC.

DNA of the CDR3: TGTGCCAGCACGGTAGCGGGGGCCAGCACGCAGTATTTT. Its protein is CASTVAGASTQYF. The V and J genes are TRBV6-1 and TRBJ2-3, with 9 bases aligning to TRBD2. Germline V gene sequence: CDR1 MNHNS, CDR2 SASEGT. CDR3 length: 13 residues. Trimming took 7 bases from V and 9 from J; bases not matched to a gene: 8.